This T cell receptor (beta chain) was sequenced during a study of cytomegalovirus exposure and HLA in healthy donors. Study-wide results and limits: Some TCR beta chains (more than 150 of them) were listed as cytomegalovirus-associated. The records held CMV serostatus as the only immune exposure information.

A word on this clone: As yet, its antigen is unknown.

The study ran its PCR with 60 Vbeta and 13 Jbeta primers. TCRdb keeps only in-frame clones here, not all; method: immunoSEQ multiplex PCR. The data hold about 150,000 clones, with about 71% observed a single time. The germline V gene has CDR1 MDHEN and CDR2 SYDVKM. This CDR3 has 15 amino acids. Trimming cost V 4 bases and J 8 bases; bases outside gene matches: 10. This clonotype was obtained from a woman aged 55-70 years in good health and CMV-seropositive. V is TRBV28 and J is TRBJ1-2; 10 bases map to TRBD1. The specimen sequenced was PBMCs. Written as DNA, the CDR3 is TGTGCCAGCAGTTCGACCGGGACAGGGGCGGAAGGCTACACCTTC. Protein sequence: CASSSTGTGAEGYTF.